The present TCR beta chain was sequenced within a study of blood T cell repertoires in COVID-19. The CDR3 loop spans 15 amino acids. With 0 bases removed from V and 3 bases from J, the gap between germline ends came to 11 bases. Germline V gene data show CDR1 as LGHDT and CDR2 as YNNKEL (reference sequence). The method was immunoSEQ multiplex PCR; TCRdb's version includes in-frame clones alone and lacks a portion of them. The repertoire consists of 180,000 or so clones, with roughly 89% occurring once and the leading ten covering about 2.2%. The sequencing input was PBMCs or T cells enriched from blood (not recorded which). The receptor was derived from a woman aged 40 to 55 with acute COVID-19. J is TRBJ1-2 and V is TRBV3-1 (or the pseudogene TRBV3-2), with TRBD1 as a possible D gene (6 bases). CDR3 sequence (DNA): TGTGCCAGCAGCCAAGAACCAGGGGTTGACTATGGCTACACCTTC. Translated, it gives CASSQEPGVDYGYTF.